The 8 T cell receptor beta chains reported below all come from one sample, sequenced in a study of blood T cell repertoires in COVID-19. The repertoire was sequenced with immunoSEQ multiplex PCR; TCRdb's copy has only in-frame clones and lacks some. Of around 250,000 clones listed, roughly four fifths are singletons. Specimen: peripheral blood. These receptors were obtained from an elderly woman with acute or convalescent COVID-19.

The rearrangement uses TRBV3-1 (or the pseudogene TRBV3-2) and TRBJ1-2; maybe TRBD1 (6 bases). CDR3 size: 13 residues. CDR1 is LGHDT, CDR2 YNNKEL, per germline (reference sequence). Trimming took 3 bases from V and 4 from J, leaving 9 bases between them. The CDR3 bases are TGTGCCAGCAGCCAGCAGGGGTCCTATGGCTACACCTTC. This translates into CASSQQGSYGYTF.

The V and J genes are TRBV9 and TRBJ1-3, with 7 bases lining up with TRBD1. This CDR3 region has 16 residues. CDR1 SGDLS and CDR2 YYNGEE come from the germline V gene. The V segment lost 2 bases and the J segment 0 bases; nucleotides outside the gene matches: 5. In DNA form, the CDR3 reads TGTGCCAGCAGCGTCTCGACAGGGAGCTCTGGAAACACCATATATTTT. It translates to CASSVSTGSSGNTIYF.

The genes are TRBV11-1 and TRBJ2-2, with TRBD2 matching 11 bases. The CDR3 spans 14 residues. The ends lost 5 bases at V and 13 bases at J; junction bases unmatched: 9. The V gene's germline CDR1 is SGHAT and CDR2 FQDESV (reference sequence). CDR3: CASSISGRAVGLFF. The CDR3 DNA reads TGTGCCAGCAGCATTAGCGGGAGGGCCGTCGGGCTGTTTTTT.

The DNA for the CDR3 is TGTGCCAGCAGCCACAGACAGGGTGGGGCCAACGCTGAAGCTTTCTTT. This encodes CASSHRQGGANAEAFF. This rearrangement joins TRBV7-9 to TRBJ1-1; 7 nucleotides align to TRBD1. The V gene end was trimmed by 5 bases and the J gene end by 6 bases; junction bases not matched to a gene: 15. Germline-derived CDR1 and CDR2 are SEHNR and FQNEAQ (reference sequence). The CDR3 is made up of 16 amino acids. The variable domain in full, with the rest retrieved from reference TRBV7-9 and TRBJ1-1, is DTGVSQNPRHKITKRGQNVTFRCDPISEHNRLYWYRQTLGQGPEFLTYFQNEAQLEKSRLLSDRFSAERPKGSFSTLEIQRTEQGDSAMYLCASSHRQGGANAEAFFGQGTRLTVV.

The chain has TRBV30 and TRBJ1-1; D is possibly TRBD1 (6 bases). V was cut by 2 bases and J by 4 bases, with 11 bases left in between. The CDR3 runs to 13 residues. Germline CDR1 reads GTSNPN; CDR2 reads SVGIG (reference sequence). The CDR3 spells CAWSLGQSTEAFF. The CDR3 bases are TGTGCCTGGAGTCTCGGACAGAGCACTGAAGCTTTCTTT.

The rearrangement links TRBV5-6 to TRBJ1-3; no firm D call. The V gene's germline CDR1 is SGHDT and CDR2 YYEEEE. CDR3 length equals 14 residues. Trimming shortened V by 0 bases and J by 3 bases, and 7 bases separated the two germline ends. The CDR3 DNA reads as TGTGCCAGCAGCTTGGCGGGGTTTGGAAACACCATATATTTT. This encodes CASSLAGFGNTIYF. Together with reference TRBV5-6 and TRBJ1-3, the CDR3 gives the full variable domain: DAGVTQSPTHLIKTRGQQVTLRCSPKSGHDTVSWYQQALGQGPQFIFQYYEEEERQRGNFPDRFSGHQFPNYSSELNVNALLLGDSALYLCASSLAGFGNTIYFGEGSWLTVV.

The V call is TRBV5-1, the J call TRBJ2-1; no clear D. Trimming pared 0 bases from V and 15 bases from J, leaving 13 bases between. The germline V gene has CDR1 SGHRS and CDR2 YFSETQ. The CDR3 runs 12 residues. Written as DNA, the CDR3 is TGCGCCAGCAGCTTGGGGCAGTTCCCCTCGTTCTTC. Its protein is CASSLGQFPSFF.

CDR3 sequence reads: CAWGRSYGYTF. The CDR3 bases are TGTGCCTGGGGAAGGAGCTATGGCTACACCTTC. The J gene is TRBJ1-2, the V gene TRBV30; the D is unclear. Looked up from germline, CDR1 is GTSNPN and CDR2 is SVGIG (reference sequence). The CDR3 consists of 11 residues. V dropped 5 bases and J dropped 4 bases, with 8 bases sitting between them.